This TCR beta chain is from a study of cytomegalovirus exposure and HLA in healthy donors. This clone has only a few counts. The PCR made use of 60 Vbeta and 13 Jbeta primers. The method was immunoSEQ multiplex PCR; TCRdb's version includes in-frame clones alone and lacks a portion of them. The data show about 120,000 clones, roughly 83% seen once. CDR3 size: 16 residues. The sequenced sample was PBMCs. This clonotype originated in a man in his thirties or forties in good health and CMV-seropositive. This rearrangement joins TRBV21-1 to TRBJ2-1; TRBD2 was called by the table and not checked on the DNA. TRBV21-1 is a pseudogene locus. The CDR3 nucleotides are TGTGCCAGCGGTAAGCGGGAAGACCTTACTCACAATGAGCAGTTCTTC. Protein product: CASGKREDLTHNEQFF.